This note documents a single TCR beta chain sequence. The J segment lost 2 bases and the V segment lost 2 bases, leaving 8 bases of the junction unmatched. The CDR3 is made up of 16 amino acids. Germline V gene data show CDR1 as SGDLS and CDR2 as YYNGEE. This sample is part of a study of blood T cell repertoires in COVID-19. Study-wide background: From the United States, Italy and Spain came samples of acute and convalescent COVID-19. PBMCs, B-cell-depleted T cells, or T cells were the source of the cDNA or gDNA that made up the material.

Original handling: Amplification of reference gene primers provided the estimated nucleated cell counts. Method: immunoSEQ multiplex PCR; TCRdb's copy keeps in-frame clones and lacks some. V, J and clone size are taken as reported in that table, and D and trimming were inferred from the DNA itself. The table shows roughly 160,000 clones, with over 90% occurring only once. The chain carries TRBV9 and TRBJ2-5; 8 bases map to TRBD1. Sequencing was performed on peripheral blood. This receptor was taken from a middle-aged man with acute or convalescent COVID-19. The CDR3 region has the DNA TGTGCCAGCAGCGTCCAGGGGACAGGCACTCAAGAGACCCAGTACTTC. The encoded protein is CASSVQGTGTQETQYF.